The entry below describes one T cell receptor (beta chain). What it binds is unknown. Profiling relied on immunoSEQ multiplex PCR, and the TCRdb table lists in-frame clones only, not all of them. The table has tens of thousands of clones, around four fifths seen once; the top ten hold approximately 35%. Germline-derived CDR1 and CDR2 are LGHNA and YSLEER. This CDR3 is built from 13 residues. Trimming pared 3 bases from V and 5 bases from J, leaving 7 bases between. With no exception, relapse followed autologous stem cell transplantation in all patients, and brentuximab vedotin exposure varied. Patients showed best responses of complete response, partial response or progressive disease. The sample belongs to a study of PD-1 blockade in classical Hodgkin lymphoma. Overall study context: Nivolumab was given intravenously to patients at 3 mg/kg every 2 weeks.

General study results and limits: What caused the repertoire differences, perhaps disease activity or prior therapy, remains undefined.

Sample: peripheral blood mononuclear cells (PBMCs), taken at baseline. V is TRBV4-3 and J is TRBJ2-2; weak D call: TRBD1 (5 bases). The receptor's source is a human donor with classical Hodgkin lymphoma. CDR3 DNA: TGCGCCAGCAGCCAGAGACAGACCGGGGAGCTGTTTTTT. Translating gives CASSQRQTGELFF.